This paragraph covers one TCR beta chain sequence. The antigen remains undetermined. The data originate from a study of lymphopenia after photon versus proton radiotherapy. The method was immunoSEQ multiplex PCR; TCRdb's version includes in-frame clones alone and lacks a portion of them. The sample includes 8,000 or so clones, 85% to 90% of them seen just once. Study conclusions and caveats: Proton therapy kept repertoires fairly stable, unlike photons, which gained effector/memory cells.

This CDR3 comprises 14 residues. Per germline, CDR1 SQVTM and CDR2 ANQGSEA. Trimming removed 7 bases at V and 7 bases at J, with 19 bases between. The V gene is TRBV29-1, the J gene TRBJ2-2; a weak D match, TRBD1 (5 bases). This clonotype was sampled from a man of 80 years or more with cholangiocarcinoma. This sample comprised peripheral blood, obtained from a patient treated with photon-based radiotherapy. The CDR3 DNA sequence: TGCAGCGCTGTGCCAGGGTCCCTTAGCGGGGAGCTGTTTTTT. Translating gives CSAVPGSLSGELFF.